What follows are 16 T cell receptor beta chains derived from one specimen sequenced in a study of human T cells and chemical hapten exposure. Time point: patch test 2, 6 weeks after DPC sensitization. Treatment defined: therapeutic diphenylcyclopropenone sensitization with weekly scalp DPC. A single record per CDR3 protein comes from TCRdb applying MiXCR to the RACE reads. The sample carries fewer than 150,000 distinct CDR3 sequences, 12% recorded once. Sequencing was performed on whole blood, taken in connection with sensitization to the hapten diphenylcyclopropenone (DPC). These receptors were obtained from a woman aged 45 to 65 with alopecia areata. Some clones in this sample may be carry-over from other donors' samples.

This clonotype has more than one count but fewer than ten. The DNA of the CDR3 is TGTGCCAGCTCACCAGGGTACTCTGAAAAACTGTTTTTT. It specifies CASSPGYSEKLFF. The rearrangement joins TRBV18 to TRBJ1-4, with D hard to call. Germline V CDR1 and CDR2: KGHSH, LQKENI. The CDR3 has 13 amino acids. The V gene lost 2 bases and the J gene lost 7 bases, with 8 bases spanning the gap. The entire variable domain, with the rest obtained from reference TRBV18 and TRBJ1-4, is as follows: NAGVMQNPRHLVRRRGQEARLRCSPMKGHSHVYWYRQLPEEGLKFMVYLQKENIIDESGMPKERFSAEFPKEGPSILRIQQVVRGDSAAYFCASSPGYSEKLFFGSGTQLSVL.

The CDR3 reads CASSLVPANTEAFF. In DNA, the CDR3 is TGTGCCAGCAGCTTAGTGCCAGCGAACACTGAAGCTTTCTTT. The genes are TRBV11-2 and TRBJ1-1; D unresolved. CDR1 and CDR2 (germline): SGHAT, FQNNGV. This CDR3 is 14 amino acids long. V was pared by 1 base and J by 1 base, with 7 bases between.

This clonotype was observed a few times. The chain employs TRBV27 and TRBJ2-1; tentatively, D is TRBD2 (5 bases). Trimming removed 2 bases from V and 2 bases from J, with 10 bases in between. This CDR3 contains 15 residues. CDR1 MNHEY and CDR2 SMNVEV come from the germline V gene (reference sequence). CDR3 in amino acids: CASSLRGYPYNEQFF. The DNA of the CDR3 is TGTGCCAGCAGTTTAAGAGGGTACCCCTACAATGAGCAGTTCTTC.

This clonotype was seen many times. The genes are TRBV12-3 or TRBV12-4 and TRBJ2-3, with D hard to call. CDR3 length: 15 amino acids. Trimming pared 5 bases from V and 0 bases from J, leaving 12 bases between. The CDR3 DNA reads as TGTGCCAGCAGTCCGAGCGTCCCAAGCACAGATACGCAGTATTTT. This codes for CASSPSVPSTDTQYF.

This rearrangement joins TRBV10-3 to TRBJ2-7; D gene uncertain. Germline assignment: CDR1 ENHRY and CDR2 SYGVKD. The CDR3 loop spans 14 amino acids. V was cut by 0 bases and J by 6 bases, with 12 bases left in between. In nucleotides, the CDR3 is TGTGCCATCAGTGAGTCGGCCACAGAGTCCGAGCAGTACTTC. This translates into CAISESATESEQYF.

This clonotype occurred many times. This chain connects TRBV7-6 to TRBJ2-1; TRBD2 matches at 10 bases. CDR1 SGHVS and CDR2 FNYEAQ come from the germline V gene. J lost 1 base, V lost 4 bases, and 1 base had no gene match. The CDR3 spans 15 residues. CDR3 nucleotides: TGTGCCAGCAGCTCACTAGCGGGGTCCTACAATGAGCAGTTCTTC. Its translation is CASSSLAGSYNEQFF.

This sequence joins TRBV6-5 and TRBJ2-2; D unclear. Looked up from germline, CDR1 is MNHEY and CDR2 is SVGAGI. This CDR3 has 14 amino acids. Trimming left V 0 bases short and J 4 bases short, with 6 bases between. This CDR3 is CASSYSRTTGELFF. The CDR3 coding sequence is TGTGCCAGCAGTTACTCGAGGACCACCGGGGAGCTGTTTTTT.

V and J are TRBV20-1 and TRBJ1-1, with a weak D call TRBD1 (5 bases). CDR3 length: 12 residues. Germline V gene sequence: CDR1 DFQATT, CDR2 SNEGSKA (reference sequence). Trimming removed 7 bases at V and 8 bases at J, with 17 bases between. The CDR3 spells CSGTIVGPEAFF. For the CDR3, the DNA is TGCAGTGGAACGATAGTGGGACCCGAAGCTTTCTTT.

The CDR3 here is CSVQQLTNTGELFF. CDR3 bases: TGCAGCGTTCAACAGCTAACGAACACCGGGGAGCTGTTTTTT. The chain has TRBV29-1 and TRBJ2-2; no clear D gene. Trimming pared 5 bases from V and 0 bases from J, leaving 10 bases between. The CDR3 length is 14 residues. Per germline, CDR1 SQVTM and CDR2 ANQGSEA.

The CDR3 DNA sequence: TGTGCCTGGAGAGGAACCCGACAGGGCTATGAAAAACTGTTTTTT. This codes for CAWRGTRQGYEKLFF. The rearrangement uses TRBV30 and TRBJ1-4, with 7 bases fitting TRBD1. J lost 6 bases, V lost 3 bases, and 10 bases had no gene match. The germline gives CDR1 GTSNPN, CDR2 SVGIG (reference sequence). This CDR3 comprises 15 residues.

This clonotype was recorded a few times. The V call is TRBV29-1, the J call TRBJ1-2; D call uncertain. The V gene lost 6 bases and the J gene lost 2 bases, with 13 bases spanning the gap. The CDR3 has 13 amino acids. CDR1 and CDR2 (germline): SQVTM, ANQGSEA. The CDR3 loop reads CSVAETLNYGYTF. CDR3 bases: TGCAGCGTCGCGGAGACGCTGAACTATGGCTACACCTTC.

This clonotype was found a few times. The rearrangement joins TRBV7-9 to TRBJ2-3; TRBD2 aligns across 8 bases. The length of the CDR3 is 14 residues. The V segment lost 5 bases and the J segment 4 bases; nucleotides outside the gene matches: 5. From germline, CDR1 is SEHNR and CDR2 FQNEAQ (reference sequence). The CDR3 nucleotides read TGTGCCAGCAGCCCGGGGGGGTCGGCAGATACGCAGTATTTT. This gives the protein CASSPGGSADTQYF.

This clonotype was recorded once. This chain joins TRBV29-1 and TRBJ2-1; no clear D. Trimming shortened V by 0 bases and J by 4 bases, and 7 bases separated the two germline ends. Germline-derived CDR1 and CDR2 are SQVTM and ANQGSEA. The CDR3 is 13 amino acids. The CDR3 bases are TGCAGCGTTGAAGACAGCTATTACAATGAGCAGTTCTTC. It codes for CSVEDSYYNEQFF.

The table lists this clonotype with a few counts. This sequence joins TRBV3-1 and TRBJ1-2, with 9 bases aligning to TRBD1. Germline loops: CDR1 LGHDT, CDR2 YNNKEL (reference sequence). The CDR3 has 13 amino acids. The V and J ends lost 4 bases and 8 bases, in that order; junction bases with no gene match: 5. CDR3 amino acids: CASSLRQGGGYTF. CDR3 coding DNA: TGTGCCAGCAGCCTTCGACAGGGGGGAGGCTACACCTTC. The variable domain in full, with the rest retrieved from reference TRBV3-1 and TRBJ1-2, is DTAVSQTPKYLVTQMGNDKSIKCEQNLGHDTMYWYKQDSKKFLKIMFSYNNKELIINETVPNRFSPKSPDKAHLNLHINSLELGDSAVYFCASSLRQGGGYTFGSGTRLTVV.

In this sample, this clonotype turned up a few times. This chain links TRBV29-1 with TRBJ2-3; no clear D gene. The germline CDR1 and CDR2 sequences are SQVTM and ANQGSEA. CDR3 length: 13 residues. The V end was cut by 6 bases, the J end by 2 bases, with 12 bases between. The CDR3 nucleotides are TGCAGCGTACATGGGAAGATCACAGATACGCAGTATTTT. It translates to CSVHGKITDTQYF.

Ten or more counts support this clonotype. This chain uses TRBV7-2 with TRBJ2-7; either TRBD1 or TRBD2 may supply D (5 bases each). This CDR3 comprises 14 residues. V gave up 3 bases and J gave up 1 base, with 10 bases separating them. Germline values: CDR1 SGHTA, CDR2 FQGNSA. The CDR3 spells CASSFGTASYEQYF. In nucleotides, the CDR3 is TGTGCCAGCAGCTTTGGGACGGCATCCTACGAGCAGTACTTC.